The clone carrying this T cell receptor (beta chain) was observed many times. Antigen specificity is unknown. CDR3 length: 16 residues. The germline CDR1 and CDR2 sequences are ENHRY and SYGVKD. With 3 bases clipped from V and 2 bases from J, the junction kept 7 bases outside the gene matches. This entry belongs to a study of glioma-infiltrating T cells. Whole-study results and caveats: Gliomas, especially low-grade, showed above-expected tissue-blood divergence; non-neoplastic patients showed below.

Amplification of TCR alpha and beta CDR3 regions from RNA used iRepertoire nested multiplex PCR. For one-step reverse transcription and amplification, 100-400 ng of tissue mRNA or PBMC total RNA was used. One entry per CDR3 protein, called by TCRdb with MiXCR from the multiplex PCR reads. The sample includes about 130,000 distinct CDR3 sequences, about 23% seen only once; the top ten take 13% to 15%. The sample comprised glioma tissue, nonneoplastic brain tissue, or PBMCs (not recorded which). This clonotype originated in a human donor with low-grade glioma or glioblastoma, undergoing nonglioma brain surgery, or in good health (not recorded which). The genes are TRBV10-3 and TRBJ1-5; 7 bases map to TRBD1. The CDR3 DNA follows: TGTGCCATCAGTGAAGAAGGGGGCATGGGCAATCAGCCCCAGCATTTT. Amino acid sequence: CAISEEGGMGNQPQHF.